The T cell receptor (beta chain) under discussion was sequenced for a study of blood T cell repertoires in COVID-19. Trimming removed 2 bases at V and 0 bases at J, with 11 bases between. CDR3 size: 17 residues. CDR1 and CDR2 from the germline V gene are SGHDN and FVKESK. The repertoire was sequenced with immunoSEQ multiplex PCR; TCRdb's copy has only in-frame clones and lacks some. Here the sample spans nearly 350,000 clones, 80% to 90% being singletons. Sequencing was performed on peripheral blood. The chain combines TRBV14 with TRBJ1-6; D gene unclear. The receptor was derived from a woman aged 45-60 years with COVID-19, enrolled during active disease. The CDR3 sequence is CASSQPERSSYNSPLHF. In DNA form, the CDR3 reads TGTGCCAGCAGCCAACCTGAGAGGAGCTCCTATAATTCACCCCTCCACTTT. The full variable domain, completed using reference TRBV14 and TRBJ1-6, is EAGVTQFPSHSVIEKGQTVTLRCDPISGHDNLYWYRRVMGKEIKFLLHFVKESKQDESGMPNNRFLAERTGGTYSTLKVQPAELEDSGVYFCASSQPERSSYNSPLHFGNGTRLTVT.